This is a list of T cell receptor beta chains from one sample in a study of cytomegalovirus exposure and HLA in healthy donors. TCRdb keeps only in-frame clones here, not all; method: immunoSEQ multiplex PCR. The sample records approximately 220,000 clones, around nine tenths being singletons. The sample taken for sequencing was PBMCs. The receptor source for this set is a man between 18 and 35 years old in good health and CMV-seronegative. Both conserved end residues are part of each CDR3.

V gene: TRBV19
J gene: TRBJ2-7
CDR3 protein: CASSISSGSYEQYF

V gene: TRBV6-5
J gene: TRBJ2-1
CDR3 protein: CASSRLAASYNEQFF

V gene: TRBV28
J gene: TRBJ1-2
CDR3 protein: CASNGVEGYTF

V gene: TRBV11-2
J gene: TRBJ1-2
CDR3 protein: CASSPDRFNYGYTF

V gene: TRBV29-1
J gene: TRBJ2-5
CDR3 protein: CSVVAQGSQETQYF

V gene: TRBV6-4
J gene: TRBJ1-1
CDR3 protein: CASSATGTGVEAFF

V gene: TRBV21-1
J gene: TRBJ2-6
CDR3 protein: CAIYRKNRSSGANVLTF

V gene: TRBV4-2
J gene: TRBJ1-2
CDR3 protein: CASSQDPGTGGGYTF

V gene: TRBV2
J gene: TRBJ1-6
CDR3 protein: CASTRGGGSYNSPLHF

V gene: TRBV28
J gene: TRBJ2-5
CDR3 protein: CASSFLMETLAGVLETQYF

V gene: TRBV9
J gene: TRBJ2-2
CDR3 protein: CASRQDTGELFF

V gene: TRBV5-3
J gene: TRBJ2-7
CDR3 protein: CARSSPSSSGSHEQYF

V gene: TRBV28
J gene: TRBJ2-7
CDR3 protein: CASTSRGTGSF

V gene: TRBV4-1
J gene: TRBJ2-2
CDR3 protein: CASSPDSRTGELFF

V gene: TRBV6-1
J gene: TRBJ2-5
CDR3 protein: CASSGAWREGRETQYF

V gene: TRBV5-4
J gene: TRBJ2-3
CDR3 protein: CASRSSGGSTDTQYF

V gene: TRBV18
J gene: TRBJ2-2
CDR3 protein: CASSPWEINTGELFF

V gene: TRBV21-1
J gene: TRBJ2-5
CDR3 protein: CATGLAGVAKETQYF

V gene: TRBV2
J gene: TRBJ2-7
CDR3 protein: CASRLQDLSYEQYF

V gene: TRBV28
J gene: TRBJ1-1
CDR3 protein: CASTSTGMNTEAFF

V gene: TRBV2
J gene: TRBJ2-6
CDR3 protein: CASSEHGQGAWGANVLTF

V gene: TRBV27
J gene: TRBJ2-7
CDR3 protein: CASSLSSDSSYEQYF

V gene: TRBV28
J gene: TRBJ1-6
CDR3 protein: CASSLRGGALHF

V gene: TRBV27
J gene: TRBJ2-7
CDR3 protein: CASSPSIRRGESYEQYF

V gene: TRBV4-2
J gene: TRBJ2-3
CDR3 protein: CASSGRVAGGVDTDTQYF

V gene: TRBV27
J gene: TRBJ1-4
CDR3 protein: CASSSIPGTGEEKLFF

V gene: TRBV5-4
J gene: TRBJ2-1
CDR3 protein: CASSLSRQDGNEQFF

V gene: TRBV7-6
J gene: TRBJ2-1
CDR3 protein: CASSSELEQFF

V gene: TRBV14
J gene: TRBJ2-5
CDR3 protein: CASSRERGPQETQYF

V gene: TRBV5-1
J gene: TRBJ2-3
CDR3 protein: CASSPGLASSDTQYF

V gene: TRBV6-5
J gene: TRBJ1-2
CDR3 protein: CASSLGQYYGYTF

V gene: TRBV18
J gene: TRBJ2-3
CDR3 protein: CASSPPTTDTQYF

V gene: TRBV28
J gene: TRBJ1-3
CDR3 protein: CASSLLYRGSGNTIYF

V gene: TRBV5-4
J gene: TRBJ2-1
CDR3 protein: CASSPGGDSGSTQFF

V gene: TRBV2
J gene: TRBJ2-1
CDR3 protein: CASSGLAGVFEQFF

V gene: TRBV4-3
J gene: TRBJ2-3
CDR3 protein: CASSQDGGTHWGPTDTQYF

V gene: TRBV15
J gene: TRBJ1-2
CDR3 protein: CATRENYGYTF

V gene: TRBV7-9
J gene: TRBJ2-2
CDR3 protein: CASSIKTETGELFF

V gene: TRBV18
J gene: TRBJ1-1
CDR3 protein: CASSPGTGVGRTEAFF

V gene: TRBV5-1
J gene: TRBJ2-5
CDR3 protein: CASSLGGAPAETQYF

V gene: TRBV5-1
J gene: TRBJ2-7
CDR3 protein: CASRAGQGGTYEQYF

V gene: TRBV27
J gene: TRBJ1-4
CDR3 protein: CASSGGLAEKLFF

V gene: TRBV4-3
J gene: TRBJ1-5
CDR3 protein: CASSLTWGGINQPQHF

V gene: TRBV4-1
J gene: TRBJ2-2
CDR3 protein: CASSPDKAAGELFF

V gene: TRBV19
J gene: TRBJ1-3
CDR3 protein: CASGPRSGNTIYF

V gene: TRBV7-9
J gene: TRBJ2-5
CDR3 protein: CASSLTGRGETQYF

V gene: TRBV15
J gene: TRBJ2-7
CDR3 protein: CATSRRLARYDEQYF

V gene: TRBV7-7
J gene: TRBJ2-7
CDR3 protein: CASSPSGGFDEQYF

V gene: TRBV15
J gene: TRBJ2-3
CDR3 protein: CATSDGSTDTQYF